This T cell receptor beta chain originates from a study of cytomegalovirus exposure and HLA in healthy donors. Study-wide points: Reports showed the classifier diagnosing cytomegalovirus status with high specificity and sensitivity. It was confirmed in vitro that a few of the CMV-associated chains were specific for CMV antigens. According to a subsequent analysis, TCR clusters identified in the first cohort showed a tendency to co-occur across the approximately 120 validation repertoires.

This table comes from immunoSEQ multiplex PCR, and its TCRdb copy is limited to in-frame clones, with some not included. The table lists 300,000 or so clones, roughly 87% of them singletons. The donors were part of the validation cohort of 120 subjects. That cohort was separate from the first cohort, which comprised some 670 subjects. This CDR3 is built from 14 residues. Germline V CDR1 and CDR2: LGHNA, YSLEER. V shed 7 bases and J shed 4 bases, with 15 bases lying between them. Turning to this clone: What it recognizes is unknown.

Material for sequencing was PBMCs. The chain carries TRBV4-3 and TRBJ2-3, with a possible D match to TRBD2 (6 bases). The receptor's source is a man aged 30 to 39 in good health and CMV-seronegative. The CDR3 loop reads CASKLSLAADTQYF. For the CDR3, the DNA is TGCGCCAGCAAATTGTCACTAGCCGCAGATACGCAGTATTTT.